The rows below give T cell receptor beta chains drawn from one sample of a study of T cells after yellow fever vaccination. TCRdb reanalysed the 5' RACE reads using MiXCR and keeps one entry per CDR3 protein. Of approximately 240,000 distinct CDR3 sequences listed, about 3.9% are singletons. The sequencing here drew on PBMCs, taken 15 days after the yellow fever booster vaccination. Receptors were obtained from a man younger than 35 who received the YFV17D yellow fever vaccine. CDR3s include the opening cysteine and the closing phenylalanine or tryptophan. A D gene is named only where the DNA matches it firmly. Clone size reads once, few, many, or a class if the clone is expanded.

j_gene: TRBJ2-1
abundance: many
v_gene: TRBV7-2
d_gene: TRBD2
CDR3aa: CASSSHQTGTRNEQFF
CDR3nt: TGTGCCAGCAGTTCGCATCAAACCGGGACTAGGAATGAGCAGTTCTTC

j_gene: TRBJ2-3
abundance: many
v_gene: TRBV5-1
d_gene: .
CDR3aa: CASSLRTASTDTQYF
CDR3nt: TGCGCCAGCAGCTTGCGGACAGCTAGCACAGATACGCAGTATTTT

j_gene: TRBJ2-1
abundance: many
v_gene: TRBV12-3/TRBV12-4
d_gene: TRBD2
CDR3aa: CASSLRYGAGVYNEQFF
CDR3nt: TGTGCCAGCAGTTTAAGATATGGAGCGGGGGTATACAATGAGCAGTTCTTC

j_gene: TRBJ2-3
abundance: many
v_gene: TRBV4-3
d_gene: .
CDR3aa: CASSQDELPDPDTQYF
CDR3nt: TGCGCCAGCAGCCAAGACGAGCTTCCAGATCCAGATACGCAGTATTTT

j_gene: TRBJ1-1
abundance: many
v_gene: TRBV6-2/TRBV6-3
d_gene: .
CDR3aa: CASRNRDTNTEAFF
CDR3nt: TGTGCCAGCAGGAACCGGGACACGAACACTGAAGCTTTCTTT

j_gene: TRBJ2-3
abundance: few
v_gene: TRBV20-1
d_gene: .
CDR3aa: CSAPEPTDTQYF
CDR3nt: TGCAGTGCTCCCGAGCCCACAGATACGCAGTATTTT

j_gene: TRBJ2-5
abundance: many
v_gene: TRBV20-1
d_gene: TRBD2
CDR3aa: CSAHGTSGGPQETQYF
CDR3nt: TGCAGTGCTCATGGGACTAGCGGGGGCCCTCAAGAGACCCAGTACTTC

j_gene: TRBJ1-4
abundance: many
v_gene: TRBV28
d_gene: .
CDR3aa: CASSTGPLNEKLFF
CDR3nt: TGTGCCAGCAGCACAGGGCCTCTCAATGAAAAACTGTTTTTT

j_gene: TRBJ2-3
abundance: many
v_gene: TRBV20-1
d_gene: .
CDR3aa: CSAPRGDTQYF
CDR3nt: TGCAGTGCTCCACGTGGGGATACGCAGTATTTT

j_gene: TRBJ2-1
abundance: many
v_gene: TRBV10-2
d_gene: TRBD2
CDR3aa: CASGDGASGGDEQFF
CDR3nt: TGCGCCAGCGGGGACGGCGCTAGCGGCGGGGATGAGCAGTTCTTC

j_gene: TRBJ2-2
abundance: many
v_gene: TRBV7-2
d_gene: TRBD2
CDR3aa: CASSSGGSTGELFF
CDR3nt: TGTGCCAGCAGTAGCGGGGGGTCGACCGGGGAGCTGTTTTTT

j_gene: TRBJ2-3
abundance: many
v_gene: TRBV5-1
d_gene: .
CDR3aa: CASGLDTDTQYF
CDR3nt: TGCGCCAGTGGACTTGACACAGATACGCAGTATTTT

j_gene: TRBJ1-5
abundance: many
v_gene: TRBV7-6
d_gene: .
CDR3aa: CASSLALGENVRGPQHF
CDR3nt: TGTGCCAGCAGCTTAGCGCTGGGGGAGAACGTTCGCGGGCCCCAGCATTTT

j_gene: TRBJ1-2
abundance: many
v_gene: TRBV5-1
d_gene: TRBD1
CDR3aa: CASSSGQGAPLGGYTF
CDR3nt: TGCGCCAGCAGCTCGGGACAGGGGGCGCCTTTGGGCGGCTACACCTTC

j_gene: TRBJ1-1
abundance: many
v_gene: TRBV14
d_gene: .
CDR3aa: CASSLLGSGEAFF
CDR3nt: TGTGCCAGCAGCCTGTTAGGGTCCGGTGAAGCTTTCTTT

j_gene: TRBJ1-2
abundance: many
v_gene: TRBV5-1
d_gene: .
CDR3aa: CASSFRQTSNYGYTF
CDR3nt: TGCGCCAGCAGCTTCCGACAGACCAGTAACTATGGCTACACCTTC

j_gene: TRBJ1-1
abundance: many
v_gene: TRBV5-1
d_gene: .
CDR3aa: CASSLGAESMNTEAFF
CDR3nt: TGCGCCAGCAGCTTGGGGGCAGAGTCTATGAACACTGAAGCTTTCTTT

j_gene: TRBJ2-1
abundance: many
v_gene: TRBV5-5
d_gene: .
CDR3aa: CASSPTYRSSYNEQFF
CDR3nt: TGTGCCAGCAGCCCTACCTACAGGAGCTCCTACAATGAGCAGTTCTTC

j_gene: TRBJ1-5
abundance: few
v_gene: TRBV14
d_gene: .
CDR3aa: CASSHQGLNQPQHF
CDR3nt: TGTGCCAGCAGCCATCAGGGACTTAATCAGCCCCAGCATTTT

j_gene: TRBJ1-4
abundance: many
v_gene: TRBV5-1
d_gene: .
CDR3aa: CASSLERASNEKLFF
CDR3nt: TGCGCCAGCAGCTTGGAGAGAGCGTCTAATGAAAAACTGTTTTTT

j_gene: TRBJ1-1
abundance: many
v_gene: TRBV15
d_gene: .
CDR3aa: CATSRVSSLMTFF
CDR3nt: TGTGCCACCAGCAGAGTTTCGTCCCTTATGACTTTCTTT

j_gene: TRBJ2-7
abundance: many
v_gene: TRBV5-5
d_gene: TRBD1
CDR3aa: CASNPWDRGSEQYF
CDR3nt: TGTGCCAGCAACCCCTGGGACAGAGGGTCCGAGCAGTACTTC

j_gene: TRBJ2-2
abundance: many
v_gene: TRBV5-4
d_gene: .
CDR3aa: CASSLALGALSGELFF
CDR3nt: TGTGCCAGCAGCTTGGCCCTGGGGGCATTGAGCGGGGAGCTGTTTTTT

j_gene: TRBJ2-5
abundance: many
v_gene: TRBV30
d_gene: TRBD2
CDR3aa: CAWVTSGGAPQETQYF
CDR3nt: TGTGCCTGGGTGACTAGCGGGGGGGCTCCCCAAGAGACCCAGTACTTC

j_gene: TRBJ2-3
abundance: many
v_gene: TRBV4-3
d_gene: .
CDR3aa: CASSQDSGRGGDTQYF
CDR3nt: TGCGCCAGCAGCCAAGATTCGGGCAGGGGGGGAGATACGCAGTATTTT